These 26 T cell receptor beta chains share one sample of origin, sequenced in a study of cytomegalovirus exposure and HLA in healthy donors. Sequencing was performed with immunoSEQ multiplex PCR; in TCRdb, only in-frame clones are kept and a portion is missing. Of approximately 260,000 clones in the sample, about 90% were seen once. The sequencing input was PBMCs. Receptor source: a young woman in good health and CMV-seropositive.

CDR3 sequence (DNA): TGTGCCAGCAGCCCAGGGGACAGATACAATGAGCAGTTCTTC. Its translation is CASSPGDRYNEQFF. The chain uses TRBV21-1 and TRBJ2-1; the D call TRBD1 from the table was never checked on the DNA. TRBV21-1 is designated a pseudogene. The CDR3 extends over 14 amino acids.

The chain couples TRBV19 to TRBJ2-1; 9 bases line up with TRBD2. The CDR3 is 15 amino acids. The ends lost 3 bases at V and 4 bases at J; junction bases unmatched: 4. Germline V CDR1 and CDR2: LNHDA, SQIVND (reference sequence). The DNA of the CDR3 is TGTGCCAGTAGTATCCCAACTAGCGGGTACAATGAGCAGTTCTTC. Protein product: CASSIPTSGYNEQFF. Full variable domain (outside the CDR3, taken from reference TRBV19 and TRBJ2-1): DGGITQSPKYLFRKEGQNVTLSCEQNLNHDAMYWYRQDPGQGLRLIYYSQIVNDFQKGDIAEGYSVSREKKESFPLTVTSAQKNPTAFYLCASSIPTSGYNEQFFGPGTRLTVL.

The chain couples TRBV18 to TRBJ2-7, with D possibly TRBD1 on 5 matching bases. Germline lookup yields CDR1 KGHSH and CDR2 LQKENI. V lost 0 bases and J lost 4, with 10 bases in between. CDR3 length equals 14 residues. For the CDR3, the DNA is TGTGCCAGCTCACCACCCCCAGGGTGGTACGAGCAGTACTTC. This gives the protein CASSPPPGWYEQYF.

The genes are TRBV2 and TRBJ1-5, with D tentatively TRBD1 (6 bases). This CDR3 is 14 amino acids long. The V end lost 7 bases, the J end lost 2 bases, and 12 bases lay between the germline ends. CDR1 and CDR2 from the germline V gene are SNHLY and FYNNEI. The CDR3 spells CASNPQGRNQPQHF. DNA of the CDR3: TGTGCCAGCAACCCGCAGGGGCGCAATCAGCCCCAGCATTTT.

The chain is built from TRBV6-5 and TRBJ2-3; TRBD1 might be the D (6 bases). The V end was cut by 3 bases, the J end by 0 bases, with 7 bases between. The germline V gene encodes CDR1 MNHEY and CDR2 SVGAGI. This CDR3 contains 14 residues. The CDR3 region has the DNA TGTGCCAGCAGTTATACAGGGAGCACAGATACGCAGTATTTT. Amino acid sequence: CASSYTGSTDTQYF.

The V call is TRBV28, the J call TRBJ2-2, with 7 bases that match TRBD1. CDR3 length: 16 residues. Germline V gene sequence: CDR1 MDHEN, CDR2 SYDVKM. J gave up 4 bases and V 5 bases, and 10 bases lay outside the gene matches. The CDR3 spells CASSHPRQGPTGELFF. The CDR3 bases are TGTGCCAGCAGTCATCCGAGACAGGGACCCACCGGGGAGCTGTTTTTT.

A single count supports this clone. The rearrangement joins TRBV28 to TRBJ2-1, with D maybe TRBD2 (5 bases). Trimming took off 7 bases at V and 9 bases at J, with 22 bases between the two ends. This CDR3 has 15 residues. Germline-derived CDR1 and CDR2 are MDHEN and SYDVKM. This chain's CDR3 is CASMWGDHSFGEQFF. The CDR3 bases are TGTGCCAGCATGTGGGGAGATCATTCGTTTGGTGAGCAGTTCTTC.

This clone has a single count. The chain combines TRBV30 with TRBJ1-2; maybe TRBD1 (5 bases). The CDR3 extends over 13 amino acids. V gave up 3 bases and J gave up 8 bases, with 16 bases separating them. Germline V gene lookup returns CDR1 GTSNPN and CDR2 SVGIG (reference sequence). CDR3 loop: CAWSADSGGGYTF. The DNA for the CDR3 is TGTGCCTGGAGCGCCGACTCCGGGGGAGGCTACACCTTC. The entire variable domain, with the rest obtained from reference TRBV30 and TRBJ1-2, is as follows: SQTIHQWPATLVQPVGSPLSLECTVEGTSNPNLYWYRQAAGRGLQLLFYSVGIGQISSEVPQNLSASRPQDRQFILSSKKLLLSDSGFYLCAWSADSGGGYTFGSGTRLTVV.

The chain combines TRBV5-1 with TRBJ1-4, with D uncertain. V was cut by 0 bases and J by 4 bases, with 7 bases left in between. The germline V gene encodes CDR1 SGHRS and CDR2 YFSETQ. The CDR3 length is 14 residues. The CDR3 sequence: CASSLVADNEKLFF. The CDR3 DNA follows: TGCGCCAGCAGCTTGGTGGCAGATAATGAAAAACTGTTTTTT.

The rearrangement joins TRBV7-9 to TRBJ2-5; no clear D. Germline assignment: CDR1 SEHNR and CDR2 FQNEAQ (reference sequence). The CDR3 is 11 amino acids. Deletions cut 2 bases from V and 5 bases from J, with 3 bases between. The CDR3 DNA is TGTGCCAGCAGCTTATCGGAGACCCAGTACTTC. Translated, it gives CASSLSETQYF.

The rearrangement joins TRBV7-2 to TRBJ2-1; tentative D call: TRBD2 (6 bases). The CDR3 length is 17 residues. The germline V gene encodes CDR1 SGHTA and CDR2 FQGNSA. The germline V and J ends were trimmed by 5 bases and 4 bases, with 21 bases remaining between them. This CDR3 reads CASSVARGVRGYNEQFF. CDR3 DNA: TGTGCCAGCAGCGTGGCGCGGGGAGTTCGCGGATACAATGAGCAGTTCTTC.

The J gene is TRBJ2-3, the V gene TRBV19; TRBD2 matches at 8 bases. Germline lookup yields CDR1 LNHDA and CDR2 SQIVND (reference sequence). The ends lost 4 bases at V and 0 bases at J; junction bases unmatched: 3. The CDR3 has 15 residues. The CDR3, as DNA: TGTGCCAGTAGTACACTAGCGGCTAGCACAGATACGCAGTATTTT. This sequence encodes CASSTLAASTDTQYF.

The chain combines TRBV15 with TRBJ1-1; D is unclear. This CDR3 is built from 14 residues. Trimming took off 0 bases at V and 5 bases at J, with 10 bases between the two ends. Germline lookup yields CDR1 LNHNV and CDR2 YYDKDF (reference sequence). CDR3 protein: CATSRDIPRTEAFF. The CDR3 coding sequence is TGTGCCACCAGCAGAGATATCCCGAGGACTGAAGCTTTCTTT.

The rearrangement joins TRBV19 to TRBJ1-5; D is undetermined. The CDR3 is made up of 14 amino acids. The germline CDR1 and CDR2 sequences are LNHDA and SQIVND (reference sequence). V was pared by 7 bases and J by 3 bases, with 13 bases between. In DNA, the CDR3 is TGTGCCAGTACTTACGCGGGGTTCAATCAGCCCCAGCATTTT. Translation: CASTYAGFNQPQHF.

The V gene is TRBV5-4, the J gene TRBJ2-2; D gene ambiguous. The CDR3 is 15 residues long. V lost 4 bases and J lost 12, with 22 bases in between. Germline V gene lookup returns CDR1 SGHNT and CDR2 YYREEE (reference sequence). Written as DNA, the CDR3 is TGTGCCAGCAGCCGTCAGAACGACGCGGTAGCTAAGCTGTTTTTT. This encodes CASSRQNDAVAKLFF.

Comment on this clone: Compared with germline, one end of the junction differs, possibly owing to a read error. The rearrangement uses TRBV30 and TRBJ2-7, with TRBD2 matching 10 bases. Per the germline V gene, CDR1 is GTSNPN and CDR2 is SVGIG (reference sequence). The CDR3 is 12 amino acids. This CDR3 is CAWSIALAGINF. Here the CDR3 DNA reads TGTGCCTGGAGTATTGCACTAGCGGGGATTAACTTC.

The CDR3 DNA reads TGTGCCAGCGGGACAGCTGGGTGGGAGACCCAGTACTTC. Its translation: CASGTAGWETQYF. The genes are TRBV6-5 and TRBJ2-5; 7 positions agree with TRBD1. This CDR3 is 13 amino acids long. Per germline, CDR1 MNHEY and CDR2 SVGAGI. V trimming: 8 bases; J trimming: 5 bases; junction bases outside the gene matches: 8.

This CDR3 reads CASRRGPRDYTGELFF. The CDR3 region has the DNA TGTGCCAGCAGGCGCGGACCGAGGGATTACACCGGGGAGCTGTTTTTT. The V call is TRBV5-5, the J call TRBJ2-2; perhaps TRBD2 as D (5 bases). Germline V CDR1 and CDR2: SGHKS, YYEKEE (reference sequence). The germline V and J ends were trimmed by 5 bases and 3 bases, with 17 bases remaining between them. This CDR3 region has 16 residues.

The CDR3 spells CASSLDLSQGMGTEAFF. The CDR3 DNA is TGTGCCAGCAGCTTAGATCTAAGTCAGGGCATGGGAACTGAAGCTTTCTTT. The V call is TRBV11-2, the J call TRBJ1-1; tentative D call: TRBD1 (5 bases). The V gene lost 0 bases and the J gene lost 5 bases, with 19 bases spanning the gap. The CDR3 contains 17 residues. Germline V lookup: CDR1 SGHAT, CDR2 FQNNGV. Filled out from reference TRBV11-2 and TRBJ1-1, the complete variable domain reads EAGVAQSPRYKIIEKRQSVAFWCNPISGHATLYWYQQILGQGPKLLIQFQNNGVVDDSQLPKDRFSAERLKGVDSTLKIQPAKLEDSAVYLCASSLDLSQGMGTEAFFGQGTRLTVV.

The J gene is TRBJ2-7, the V gene TRBV7-2; TRBD2 is a possible D gene (7 bases). The length of the CDR3 is 16 residues. Trimming cost V 4 bases and J 5 bases, with 21 bases left between them. CDR1 and CDR2 (germline): SGHTA, FQGNSA. The CDR3 bases are TGTGCCAGCAGCTACAAACTAGGGGGGGAGTCTGACGAGCAGTACTTC. Translation gives CASSYKLGGESDEQYF.

The rearrangement uses TRBV9 and TRBJ2-2; 11 bases line up with TRBD1. The CDR3 has 16 residues. Germline V CDR1 and CDR2: SGDLS, YYNGEE. V shed 2 bases and J 10 bases; nucleotides not matched to a gene: 10. CDR3 in DNA: TGTGCCAGCAGCGTGTTTGGACAGGGGGCCGGTAAGGAGCTGTTTTTT. It specifies CASSVFGQGAGKELFF.

The rearrangement joins TRBV14 to TRBJ2-7; 9 bases line up with TRBD1. The CDR3 length is 15 residues. V shed 1 base, J shed 5 bases, and the junction held 6 bases outside the gene matches. Germline V lookup: CDR1 SGHDN, CDR2 FVKESK. CDR3 loop: CASSQAGQGGHEQYF. CDR3 in DNA: TGTGCCAGCAGCCAAGCGGGACAGGGTGGCCACGAGCAGTACTTC.

This chain links TRBV4-2 with TRBJ2-1; TRBD2 matches 7 bases. The junction had 3 bases not matched to a gene; V was cut back by 0 bases and J by 1 base. Germline V gene data show CDR1 as LGHNA and CDR2 as YNFKEQ. This CDR3 spans 16 amino acids. CDR3 region: CASSQDPGLSYNEQFF. The CDR3 DNA reads as TGTGCCAGCAGCCAAGATCCGGGACTATCCTACAATGAGCAGTTCTTC.

This clone was recorded only once. The CDR3 spells CARSPALGLAGGPNTGELFF. The CDR3 region has the DNA TGTGCCAGAAGCCCCGCCCTGGGACTAGCGGGAGGGCCGAACACCGGGGAGCTGTTTTTT. V is TRBV5-3 and J is TRBJ2-2, with 16 bases matching TRBD2. TRBV5-3 is recorded as an ORF, its role being uncertain. The trim removed 4 bases at V and 0 bases at J, leaving 9 bases unmatched. This CDR3 has 20 amino acids.

V usage is TRBV28 and J usage is TRBJ1-2; no definite D call. V was cut by 6 bases and J by 2 bases, with 19 bases left in between. The germline CDR1 and CDR2 sequences are MDHEN and SYDVKM. The CDR3 totals 16 residues. CDR3 amino acids: CASSPAGGFTNYGYTF. Written as DNA, the CDR3 is TGTGCCAGCAGCCCAGCGGGCGGCTTTACCAACTATGGCTACACCTTC.

V gene TRBV6-9 combines with J gene TRBJ1-5, with 8 bases aligning to TRBD1. Germline assignment: CDR1 MNHGY and CDR2 SVAAGI. The CDR3 has 16 amino acids. V gave up 6 bases and J gave up 7 bases; unmatched junction bases: 14. DNA for the CDR3: TGTGCCAGCAGCCGCGCTAAGGACAGGGTCCAACAGCCCCAGCATTTT. It specifies CASSRAKDRVQQPQHF.